This TCR beta chain is from a study of shared clonotypes between healthy human individuals. V lost 3 bases to trimming and J lost 3 bases, with 5 bases between them. Germline V gene data show CDR1 as SQVTM and CDR2 as ANQGSEA. This CDR3 has 11 residues. Splitting of each subset's genomic DNA was done evenly across several immunoSEQ plates. PBMC DNA, left unsorted, was sequenced on ten immunoSEQ deep assay plates. Some clones are missing from TCRdb's copy, which holds only in-frame ones; the method was immunoSEQ multiplex PCR. The table includes about 470,000 clones, around 79% detected once. Healthy HIV-negative adults with no recent acute infections or vaccinations were recruited as donors.

The TCR sequence derives from a woman in her forties in good health. Some clones in this sample may be carry-over from other donors' samples. The sequencing input was PBMCs. The chain combines TRBV29-1 with TRBJ1-1; D might be TRBD1 (5 bases). The CDR3 here is CSVDRDTEAFF. The CDR3 nucleotides read TGCAGCGTTGACAGGGACACTGAAGCTTTCTTT.